The entry below describes one T cell receptor beta chain. As yet, its antigen is unknown. Every isolated RNA sample was fully reverse transcribed, so sequencing captured expressed TCRB transcripts. Naive, central memory and regulatory T cell samples produced a mean of approximately 4 million reads. Here immunoSEQ multiplex PCR was the method, and the copy in TCRdb shows in-frame clones only, minus some. Here the sample spans 140,000 or so clones, roughly a tenth being singletons. The data were obtained in a study of beta chain features in type 1 diabetes. Overall study: Patients and healthy donors were similar in age, gender and cell yields.

Study-level results: VDJ junctions sequenced from type 1 diabetes patients showed fewer insertions and more deletions.

Sorted populations were all over 95% pure. V was trimmed by 0 bases and J by 1 base, leaving 7 bases between them. CDR3 length equals 15 residues. Germline loops: CDR1 LGHNA, CDR2 YNFKEQ. Sequencing was done on a sample of naive CD4+ T cells from blood. The chain links TRBV4-2 to TRBJ2-1; D gene uncertain. The TCR was taken from a man younger than 30 in good health. CDR3 residues: CASSQERFSYNEQFF. For the CDR3, the DNA is TGTGCCAGCAGCCAAGAACGGTTTTCCTACAATGAGCAGTTCTTC.